This note documents a single TCR beta chain sequence. The sample originates from a study of blood T cell repertoires in COVID-19. About the study: COVID-19 samples, acute and convalescent, were from the United States, Italy and Spain. From T cells, B-cell-depleted T cells, or PBMCs came the material, which was cDNA or gDNA.

The CDR3 runs 16 residues. V trimming: 0 bases; J trimming: 2 bases; junction bases outside the gene matches: 3. The germline CDR1 and CDR2 sequences are SGHRS and YFSETQ. TCRdb's table, derived via immunoSEQ multiplex PCR, lists solely in-frame clones and lacks some. Counted here are hundreds of thousands of clones, over 65% occurring once; the ten biggest clones make up approximately 3.2%. The V gene is TRBV5-1, the J gene TRBJ2-5; TRBD2 matches at 11 bases. What was sequenced was peripheral blood. The TCR originated in a woman of 80 years or more with acute or convalescent COVID-19. The chain's CDR3 is CASSLGRLAGQETQYF. Written as DNA, the CDR3 is TGCGCCAGCAGCTTGGGAAGACTAGCGGGGCAAGAGACCCAGTACTTC.